The 31 T cell receptor beta chains below all came from one sample that was sequenced in a study of blood T cell repertoires in COVID-19. TCRdb's table, derived via immunoSEQ multiplex PCR, lists solely in-frame clones and lacks some. The table has under 100,000 clones, about 89% seen once. The sequencing sample was made of peripheral blood. The receptor source for this set is a woman in her 70s with acute or convalescent COVID-19.

The chain is built from TRBV11-2 and TRBJ1-1; weak D call: TRBD1 (6 bases). CDR3 length: 13 residues. CDR1 and CDR2 from the germline V gene are SGHAT and FQNNGV. Trimming took 4 bases from V and 10 from J, leaving 16 bases between them. The CDR3 region is CASSSTGQQIAFF. As DNA, the CDR3 is TGTGCCAGCAGCTCAACCGGACAGCAAATAGCTTTCTTT.

CDR3 bases: TGTGCCAGCAGCGGACAGGCGCTTATAACTAATGAAAAACTGTTTTTT. Its translation is CASSGQALITNEKLFF. The chain has TRBV7-9 and TRBJ1-4, with 7 bases identical to TRBD1. This CDR3 is 16 amino acids long. Germline V gene lookup returns CDR1 SEHNR and CDR2 FQNEAQ (reference sequence). V dropped 5 bases and J dropped 1; count of bases not matched to a gene: 7.

This clone was seen once. The chain has TRBV3-1 (or the pseudogene TRBV3-2) and TRBJ2-1; D gene uncertain. The V end lost 1 base, the J end lost 5 bases, and 15 bases lay between the germline ends. The CDR3 is 16 residues long. Germline V gene sequence: CDR1 LGHDT, CDR2 YNNKEL (reference sequence). The CDR3 here is CASSQAAQNRNNEQFF. CDR3 nucleotide sequence: TGTGCCAGCAGCCAAGCCGCCCAAAATAGAAACAATGAGCAGTTCTTC.

The chain employs TRBV11-2 and TRBJ2-2, with 15 bases aligning to TRBD2. Germline CDR1 is SGHAT and CDR2 is FQNNGV. The CDR3 has 18 residues. V dropped 6 bases and J dropped 2; count of bases not matched to a gene: 7. The CDR3 sequence: CASRRPGLAGGNTGELFF. The CDR3 nucleotides are TGTGCCAGCAGAAGACCGGGACTAGCGGGGGGTAACACCGGGGAGCTGTTTTTT.

This chain connects TRBV19 to TRBJ1-6, with unresolved D. CDR3 size: 17 residues. Germline values: CDR1 LNHDA, CDR2 SQIVND (reference sequence). Trimming took off 5 bases at V and 7 bases at J, with 21 bases between the two ends. The DNA of the CDR3 is TGTGCCAGTAGTCGAGAACCCCCTTGGGGAGGCAATTCACCCCTCCACTTT. It specifies CASSREPPWGGNSPLHF.

The chain has TRBV2 and TRBJ1-6, with TRBD1 identical over 9 bases. From germline, CDR1 is SNHLY and CDR2 FYNNEI. J lost 10 bases, V lost 9 bases, and 10 bases had no gene match. The CDR3 loop spans 14 amino acids. In DNA form, the CDR3 reads TGTGCCAGTAAACAGGGGGCCCGTGTCTCACCCCTCCACTTT. Translation gives CASKQGARVSPLHF.

The chain uses TRBV11-2 and TRBJ1-2; D ambiguous. The CDR3 loop spans 12 amino acids. V dropped 1 base and J dropped 5 bases, with 5 bases sitting between them. From germline, CDR1 is SGHAT and CDR2 FQNNGV. The CDR3 spells CASSLGQYGYTF. CDR3 DNA sequence: TGTGCCAGCAGCTTAGGGCAGTATGGCTACACCTTC.

V gene TRBV25-1 combines with J gene TRBJ1-2; tentative D call: TRBD1 (5 bases). Germline CDR1 is MGHDK and CDR2 is SYGVNS. The CDR3 runs to 14 residues. V shed 1 base and J shed 5 bases, with 11 bases lying between them. The CDR3 nucleotides read TGTGCCAGCAGTGAATTCGGAGGGGCGTATGGCTACACCTTC. Its protein is CASSEFGGAYGYTF.

CDR3 amino acids: CASSAQVGYGYTF. In DNA, the CDR3 is TGTGCCAGCAGTGCGCAGGTTGGCTATGGCTACACCTTC. This chain connects TRBV12-3 or TRBV12-4 to TRBJ1-2; D unclear. V gave up 5 bases and J gave up 4 bases, with 11 bases separating them. The CDR3 runs 13 residues.

The chain is built from TRBV5-4 and TRBJ1-2, with 8 bases aligning to TRBD1. Germline trimming cut 4 bases from V and 7 bases from J; bases unmatched to any gene: 9. The CDR3 loop spans 14 amino acids. Germline CDR1 is SGHNT and CDR2 is YYREEE (reference sequence). CDR3 loop: CASSQWTGLAGYTF. CDR3 nucleotide sequence: TGTGCCAGCAGCCAATGGACAGGGTTGGCTGGCTACACCTTC.

The chain combines TRBV5-1 with TRBJ2-7; 8 nucleotides align to TRBD1. V lost 5 bases to trimming and J lost 2 bases; unmatched junction nucleotides: 6. The CDR3 contains 14 residues. Germline V gene lookup returns CDR1 SGHRS and CDR2 YFSETQ. The CDR3 sequence is CASRSGQGPYEQYV. The CDR3 nucleotides are TGCGCCAGCAGGTCCGGACAGGGACCCTACGAGCAGTACGTC.

The rearrangement links TRBV28 to TRBJ1-3; D may be TRBD1 (6 bases). V lost 6 bases and J 1 base, leaving 16 bases between the germline ends. CDR3 length equals 16 residues. Germline V gene sequence: CDR1 MDHEN, CDR2 SYDVKM. CDR3 coding DNA: TGTGCCAGCAGGGACGCGGACAGAGGATCTGGAAACACCATATATTTT. It codes for CASRDADRGSGNTIYF.

CDR3: CASSLTGGYNGYTF. The CDR3 DNA reads as TGTGCCAGCAGTTTGACAGGGGGGTATAATGGCTACACCTTC. The gene calls are TRBV28 and TRBJ1-2; TRBD1 agrees at 9 bases. The junction had 5 bases not matched to a gene; V was cut back by 3 bases and J by 6 bases. From germline, CDR1 is MDHEN and CDR2 SYDVKM. There are 14 residues in the CDR3.

This clone has a single count. The chain employs TRBV10-2 and TRBJ2-1; the D gene is possibly TRBD2 (6 bases). Looked up from germline, CDR1 is WSHSY and CDR2 is SAAADI. V lost 0 bases and J 9 bases, leaving 9 bases between the germline ends. The CDR3 spans 13 residues. The CDR3 loop reads CASSESGLPEQFF. The CDR3 bases are TGCGCCAGCAGTGAGTCAGGACTACCTGAGCAGTTCTTC.

The rearrangement joins TRBV7-9 to TRBJ1-2; 11 bases fit TRBD1. This CDR3 has 14 residues. Germline CDR1 SEHNR, CDR2 FQNEAQ (reference sequence). The J segment lost 8 bases and the V segment lost 5 bases, leaving 7 bases of the junction unmatched. The CDR3 sequence is CASSRGTGGYGYTF. The DNA of the CDR3 is TGTGCCAGCAGCCGGGGGACAGGGGGATACGGCTACACCTTC.

This sequence joins TRBV24-1 and TRBJ2-3; 11 bases match TRBD2. Trimming cost V 6 bases and J 2 bases; bases outside gene matches: 9. This CDR3 comprises 17 residues. The V gene's germline CDR1 is KGHDR and CDR2 SFDVKD. This chain's CDR3 is CATSSLFSGGATDTQYF. The CDR3 nucleotides are TGTGCCACCAGTTCCCTCTTTAGCGGGGGGGCCACAGATACGCAGTATTTT.

The CDR3 reads CASSLRPAGGTNTGELFF. The CDR3 bases are TGTGCCAGCAGCTTAAGACCAGCGGGGGGTACGAACACCGGGGAGCTGTTTTTT. The rearrangement joins TRBV7-8 to TRBJ2-2, with 9 bases fitting TRBD2. Trimming cost V 2 bases and J 0 bases; bases outside gene matches: 7. CDR1 SGHVS and CDR2 FQNEAQ come from the germline V gene. The CDR3 is made up of 18 amino acids.

The chain uses TRBV5-1 and TRBJ2-3, with 9 bases that match TRBD1. The J segment lost 0 bases and the V segment lost 5 bases, leaving 10 bases of the junction unmatched. Germline assignment: CDR1 SGHRS and CDR2 YFSETQ. The CDR3 sequence is 17 residues long. The CDR3 coding sequence is TGCGCCAGCAGTTATTCCCCCACAGGGGGCAGCACAGATACGCAGTATTTT. Translated: CASSYSPTGGSTDTQYF.

The V gene is TRBV9, the J gene TRBJ2-7, with 10 bases aligning to TRBD1. The germline CDR1 and CDR2 sequences are SGDLS and YYNGEE. After removal of 3 bases from V and 1 base from J, the junction contained 13 bases not matched to a gene. The CDR3 runs 18 residues. CDR3 coding DNA: TGTGCCAGCAGCGCGGACAGGGGGTACCGGTATGGTTCCTACGAGCAGTACTTC. Amino acids: CASSADRGYRYGSYEQYF.

Here the CDR3 reads CASSFKGDSPLGANVLTF. DNA of the CDR3: TGCGCCAGCAGCTTTAAAGGTGACAGCCCTCTAGGGGCCAACGTCCTGACTTTC. V usage is TRBV5-1 and J usage is TRBJ2-6; perhaps TRBD1 as D (5 bases). V shed 2 bases and J shed 4 bases, with 19 bases lying between them. The V gene's germline CDR1 is SGHRS and CDR2 YFSETQ. This CDR3 spans 18 amino acids.

This sequence joins TRBV19 and TRBJ1-5; 7 positions agree with TRBD1. The CDR3 is 14 residues long. The V gene end was trimmed by 6 bases and the J gene end by 5 bases; junction bases not matched to a gene: 7. Germline values: CDR1 LNHDA, CDR2 SQIVND (reference sequence). This CDR3 is CASRKQGWDQPQHF. The DNA for the CDR3 is TGTGCCAGTAGAAAACAGGGGTGGGATCAGCCCCAGCATTTT.

The chain is built from TRBV14 and TRBJ1-1; unclear D gene. The germline V gene has CDR1 SGHDN and CDR2 FVKESK. Trimming shortened V by 0 bases and J by 8 bases, and 22 bases separated the two germline ends. This CDR3 is built from 17 residues. The CDR3 nucleotides read TGTGCCAGCAGCCAAGATAAAAAGAGAGGCCGCGACCCCGAAGCTTTCTTT. Translating gives CASSQDKKRGRDPEAFF.

The chain joins TRBV6-1 to TRBJ1-1; possibly TRBD1 for D (6 bases). The germline V gene has CDR1 MNHNS and CDR2 SASEGT. The CDR3 has 14 residues. Trimming removed 3 bases at V and 1 base at J, with 9 bases between. The DNA of the CDR3 is TGTGCCAGCAGTGAGGCGGGGGCGAACACTGAAGCTTTCTTT. Protein product: CASSEAGANTEAFF.

This clone was counted only a few times. The chain uses TRBV4-2 and TRBJ1-5; 7 bases line up with TRBD1. The germline gives CDR1 LGHNA, CDR2 YNFKEQ. There are 16 residues in the CDR3. Trimming cost V 3 bases and J 11 bases; bases outside gene matches: 16. CDR3 sequence: CASSQETGTLVVTQHF. For the CDR3, the DNA is TGTGCCAGCAGCCAGGAGACAGGGACCCTCGTCGTGACCCAGCATTTT.

V usage is TRBV19 and J usage is TRBJ1-1; TRBD1 agrees at 7 bases. V was pared by 9 bases and J by 2 bases, with 12 bases of the junction left unmatched. This CDR3 has 15 amino acids. Germline assignment: CDR1 LNHDA and CDR2 SQIVND (reference sequence). DNA for the CDR3: TGTGCCAGCAGCCCGGGACAGCGTCAAAACACTGAAGCTTTCTTT. Encoded protein: CASSPGQRQNTEAFF.

This clone was counted between two and nine times. The chain carries TRBV29-1 and TRBJ1-2; 7 bases are shared with TRBD1. V gave up 7 bases and J gave up 7 bases; unmatched junction bases: 12. Germline lookup yields CDR1 SQVTM and CDR2 ANQGSEA. This CDR3 contains 13 residues. This CDR3 reads CSARDVRQGGYTF. The CDR3 DNA is TGCAGCGCACGTGATGTGCGACAGGGTGGCTACACCTTC.

This chain joins TRBV27 and TRBJ1-1; 7 bases line up with TRBD1. The CDR3 covers 12 residues. Losses at the gene ends were 3 bases for V and 9 bases for J; bases not matched to a gene: 4. Per the germline V gene, CDR1 is MNHEY and CDR2 is SMNVEV (reference sequence). The CDR3 region is CASSFRQGKAFF. CDR3 in DNA: TGTGCCAGCAGTTTTCGACAGGGCAAAGCTTTCTTT.

This clone showed up just once. The chain has TRBV9 and TRBJ2-7; weak D call: TRBD1 (6 bases). This CDR3 is built from 15 residues. CDR1 and CDR2 (germline): SGDLS, YYNGEE. Trimming shortened V by 4 bases and J by 3 bases, and 17 bases separated the two germline ends. CDR3 region: CASSKNDRSYYEQYF. CDR3 nucleotides: TGTGCCAGCAGCAAAAATGACAGGTCCTACTACGAGCAGTACTTC.

V and J are TRBV4-1 and TRBJ2-7; TRBD2 is a possible D gene (6 bases). CDR1 is MGHRA and CDR2 is YSYEKL in the germline V gene. CDR3 length: 14 amino acids. V shed 1 base and J shed 7 bases, with 14 bases lying between them. CDR3: CASSQATGVEEQYF. CDR3 coding DNA: TGCGCCAGCAGCCAAGCAACGGGAGTGGAAGAGCAGTACTTC.

In its sample, this clone was seen once. The chain carries TRBV19 and TRBJ1-5, with D tentatively TRBD1 (5 bases). The CDR3 has 15 amino acids. From germline, CDR1 is LNHDA and CDR2 SQIVND (reference sequence). V was cut by 7 bases and J by 1 base, with 14 bases left in between. The CDR3 DNA sequence: TGTGCCAGTAACTGGGTGGGGGGAAGCAATCAGCCCCAGCATTTT. Translating gives CASNWVGGSNQPQHF.

The chain employs TRBV27 and TRBJ2-7; 7 bases agree with TRBD1. The CDR3 extends over 13 amino acids. Per the germline V gene, CDR1 is MNHEY and CDR2 is SMNVEV (reference sequence). With 3 bases clipped from V and 3 bases from J, the junction kept 2 bases outside the gene matches. CDR3 nucleotides: TGTGCCAGCAGTTTCAGGGGGATCTACGAGCAGTACTTC. This codes for CASSFRGIYEQYF.